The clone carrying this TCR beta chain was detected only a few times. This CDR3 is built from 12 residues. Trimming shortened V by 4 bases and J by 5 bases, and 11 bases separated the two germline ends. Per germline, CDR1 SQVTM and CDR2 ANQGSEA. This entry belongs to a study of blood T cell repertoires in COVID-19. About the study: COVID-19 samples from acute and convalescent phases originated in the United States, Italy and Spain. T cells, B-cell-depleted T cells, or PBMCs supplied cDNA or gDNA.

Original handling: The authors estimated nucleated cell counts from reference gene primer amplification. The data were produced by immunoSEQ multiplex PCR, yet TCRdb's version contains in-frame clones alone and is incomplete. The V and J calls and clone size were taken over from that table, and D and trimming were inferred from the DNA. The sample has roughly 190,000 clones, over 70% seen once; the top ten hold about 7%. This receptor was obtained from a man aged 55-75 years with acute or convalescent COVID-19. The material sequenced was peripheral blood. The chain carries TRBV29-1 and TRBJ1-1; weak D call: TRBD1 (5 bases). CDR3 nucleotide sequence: TGCAGCGTTGTAACCCAGGGTACTGAAGCTTTCTTT. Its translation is CSVVTQGTEAFF.